This is a list of T cell receptor beta chains from one sample in a study of shared clonotypes between healthy human individuals. TCRdb's table, derived via immunoSEQ multiplex PCR, lists solely in-frame clones and lacks some. The sample carries around 1.4 million clones, approximately 98.5% recorded once. Sequences were obtained from naive CD4+ T cells sorted from blood. Receptor source: a man aged 30 to 39 in good health. Each CDR3 is given with its conserved first and last residue. Fields, in order: V gene, D gene, clone size, J gene, CDR3 DNA, CDR3 protein. A D gene is named only where the DNA matches it firmly. Clone size is shown for a subset of rows, as once, few, many or a class of expanded clone.

V gene: TRBV11-2
D gene: TRBD2
clone size: .
J gene: TRBJ2-1
CDR3 DNA: TGTGCCAGCAGCCCAACTAGCGGGTCCTACAATGAGCAGTTCTTC
CDR3 protein: CASSPTSGSYNEQFF

V gene: TRBV21-1
D gene: .
clone size: .
J gene: TRBJ2-7
CDR3 DNA: TGTGCCAGCCGGCCTTACGAGCAGTACTTC
CDR3 protein: CASRPYEQYF

V gene: TRBV27
D gene: TRBD2
clone size: .
J gene: TRBJ2-7
CDR3 DNA: TGTGCCAGCAGCTCTAACGGACTAGCCCTCTGGGAGCAGTACTTC
CDR3 protein: CASSSNGLALWEQYF

V gene: TRBV5-1
D gene: .
clone size: .
J gene: TRBJ2-1
CDR3 DNA: TGCGCCAGCAGCTTGACGTGGGGCGCCTACAATGAGCAGTTCTTC
CDR3 protein: CASSLTWGAYNEQFF

V gene: TRBV12-5
D gene: TRBD2
clone size: .
J gene: TRBJ2-1
CDR3 DNA: TGTGCTAGTGGTTTGATTATAGCGGGAGGGCCTACCTACAATGAGCAGTTCTTC
CDR3 protein: CASGLIIAGGPTYNEQFF

V gene: TRBV30
D gene: .
clone size: .
J gene: TRBJ2-1
CDR3 DNA: TGTGCCTGGAGTAGCTTTAGTCAGCAGTTCTTC
CDR3 protein: CAWSSFSQQFF

V gene: TRBV2
D gene: TRBD1
clone size: .
J gene: TRBJ2-2
CDR3 DNA: TGTGCCAGCAAGATAACCGGGACAGGGGCATCCGGGGAGCTGTTTTTT
CDR3 protein: CASKITGTGASGELFF

V gene: TRBV10-3
D gene: TRBD1
clone size: once
J gene: TRBJ1-1
CDR3 DNA: TGTGCCATCAGTGGGACAGGGGGAACTGAAGCTTTCTTT
CDR3 protein: CAISGTGGTEAFF

V gene: TRBV7-9
D gene: .
clone size: .
J gene: TRBJ2-7
CDR3 DNA: TGTGCCAGCAGCCGAAGCTACGAGCAGTACTTC
CDR3 protein: CASSRSYEQYF

V gene: TRBV11-2
D gene: .
clone size: .
J gene: TRBJ2-1
CDR3 DNA: TGTGCCAGCAGCTTAGACCTGGGACTCCGCTCCTACAATGAGCAGTTCTTC
CDR3 protein: CASSLDLGLRSYNEQFF

V gene: TRBV5-1
D gene: TRBD1
clone size: .
J gene: TRBJ2-7
CDR3 DNA: TGCGCCAGCAGCTCGACAGGGTCGGAGCAGTACTTC
CDR3 protein: CASSSTGSEQYF

V gene: TRBV6-1
D gene: .
clone size: .
J gene: TRBJ1-5
CDR3 DNA: TGTGCCAGCAGTGGGCCCCGAAGGGATCAGCCCCAGCATTTT
CDR3 protein: CASSGPRRDQPQHF

V gene: TRBV6-5
D gene: .
clone size: once
J gene: TRBJ1-2
CDR3 DNA: TGTGCCAGCAGTGACCCAAATAACTATGGCTACACCTTC
CDR3 protein: CASSDPNNYGYTF

V gene: TRBV9
D gene: .
clone size: .
J gene: TRBJ1-3
CDR3 DNA: TGTGCCAGCAGCGTAGGGTATGCGGGCAGCTTCTCTGGAAACACCATATATTTT
CDR3 protein: CASSVGYAGSFSGNTIYF

V gene: TRBV5-6
D gene: .
clone size: .
J gene: TRBJ2-3
CDR3 DNA: TGTGCCAGCAGCTTGAGGGCAGGGATAACAGATACGCAGTATTTT
CDR3 protein: CASSLRAGITDTQYF

V gene: TRBV7-2
D gene: .
clone size: .
J gene: TRBJ2-1
CDR3 DNA: TGTGCCAGCAGCTCGGTAGGGGGTGAGCAGTTCTTC
CDR3 protein: CASSSVGGEQFF

V gene: TRBV5-6
D gene: .
clone size: .
J gene: TRBJ2-7
CDR3 DNA: TGTGCCAGCAGCTTTAGGGCAGGGACGACCTACGAGCAGTACTTC
CDR3 protein: CASSFRAGTTYEQYF

V gene: TRBV5-4
D gene: .
clone size: .
J gene: TRBJ1-4
CDR3 DNA: TGTGCCAGCAGCTTGGGGCCTTCCAATTTTAATGAAAAACTGTTTTTT
CDR3 protein: CASSLGPSNFNEKLFF

V gene: TRBV6-4
D gene: .
clone size: once
J gene: TRBJ1-2
CDR3 DNA: TGTGCCAGCAGTGAAACTCTTTATGGCTACACCTTC
CDR3 protein: CASSETLYGYTF

V gene: TRBV2
D gene: TRBD2
clone size: .
J gene: TRBJ2-3
CDR3 DNA: TGTGCCAGCAGCGAAAGCGGGAGTCATACAGATACGCAGTATTTT
CDR3 protein: CASSESGSHTDTQYF